Listed below are T cell receptor beta chains from one sample, sequenced in a study of shared clonotypes between healthy human individuals. Clones were read by immunoSEQ multiplex PCR, and TCRdb kept only the in-frame ones, dropping some. The sample has 2 million to 2.5 million clones; 80% to 95% are singletons. The sample consisted of naive CD4+ T cells from PBMCs. The source of these receptors is a man between 18 and 29 years old in good health. Some clones in this sample may be carry-over from other donors' samples. Each CDR3 is given with its conserved first and last residue. Each record gives: D gene, clone size, V gene, J gene, CDR3 DNA, CDR3 protein. The D gene is left open where the match is weak. The size field is filled for only some rows; it gives once, few, many or a size class.

d_call: .
clone_size: few
v_call: TRBV15
j_call: TRBJ1-1
cdr3_nt: TGTGCCACCAGCAGAGATCTGACGGAGGGAGCTTTCTTT
cdr3_aa: CATSRDLTEGAFF

d_call: .
clone_size: .
v_call: TRBV28
j_call: TRBJ2-1
cdr3_nt: TGTGCCAGCAAAGGGGCAGGGGGGTTTAGAAACAATGAGCAGTTCTTC
cdr3_aa: CASKGAGGFRNNEQFF

d_call: TRBD2
clone_size: .
v_call: TRBV25-1
j_call: TRBJ2-5
cdr3_nt: TGTGCCAGCAGTGTGACAGGACTAGCAGGAATCCAAGAGACCCAGTACTTC
cdr3_aa: CASSVTGLAGIQETQYF

d_call: .
clone_size: .
v_call: TRBV7-2
j_call: TRBJ2-3
cdr3_nt: TGTGCCAGCAGCCTCTCCACAGATACGCAGTATTTT
cdr3_aa: CASSLSTDTQYF

d_call: .
clone_size: .
v_call: TRBV11-2
j_call: TRBJ2-7
cdr3_nt: TGTGCCAGCAGCGTCGGACTTTTCAAATTCTACGAGCAGTACTTC
cdr3_aa: CASSVGLFKFYEQYF

d_call: TRBD1
clone_size: .
v_call: TRBV27
j_call: TRBJ1-3
cdr3_nt: TGTGCCAGCAGTTATCGGACAGGGCTCTCTGGAAACACCATATATTTT
cdr3_aa: CASSYRTGLSGNTIYF

d_call: .
clone_size: .
v_call: TRBV15
j_call: TRBJ2-3
cdr3_nt: TGTGCCACCAGCAGAGGAAACAGGGTCGCAGATACGCAGTATTTT
cdr3_aa: CATSRGNRVADTQYF

d_call: .
clone_size: .
v_call: TRBV28
j_call: TRBJ1-2
cdr3_nt: TGTGCCAGCACTCCCGGCCCCCCGAGGGGCTACACCTTC
cdr3_aa: CASTPGPPRGYTF

d_call: .
clone_size: .
v_call: TRBV6-5
j_call: TRBJ2-2
cdr3_nt: TGTGCCAGCAGTTGGAGCAACACCGGGGAGCTGTTTTTT
cdr3_aa: CASSWSNTGELFF

d_call: .
clone_size: .
v_call: TRBV7-3
j_call: TRBJ2-5
cdr3_nt: TGTGCCAGCAGCTTAACCGGATTCCAAGAGACCCAGTACTTC
cdr3_aa: CASSLTGFQETQYF

d_call: TRBD2
clone_size: .
v_call: TRBV6-6
j_call: TRBJ2-1
cdr3_nt: TGTGCCAGCAGTCACCTAGCGGGAGCTGCCTATGAGCAGTTCTTC
cdr3_aa: CASSHLAGAAYEQFF

d_call: .
clone_size: .
v_call: TRBV30
j_call: TRBJ1-3
cdr3_nt: TGTGCCTGGAGTAGACGAGCTGGAAACACCATATATTTT
cdr3_aa: CAWSRRAGNTIYF

d_call: .
clone_size: .
v_call: TRBV19
j_call: TRBJ2-5
cdr3_nt: TGTGCCAGTAGTCTCGGACGGACTCAAGAGACCCAGTACTTC
cdr3_aa: CASSLGRTQETQYF

d_call: TRBD1
clone_size: .
v_call: TRBV6-6
j_call: TRBJ2-7
cdr3_nt: TGTGCCAGCAGTCGAAGGACAGGGGATTACGAGCAGTACTTC
cdr3_aa: CASSRRTGDYEQYF

d_call: .
clone_size: .
v_call: TRBV6-5
j_call: TRBJ1-2
cdr3_nt: TGTGCCAGCAGTTACACTCCCCGCCTAGACTATGGCTACACCTTC
cdr3_aa: CASSYTPRLDYGYTF

d_call: .
clone_size: once
v_call: TRBV28
j_call: TRBJ2-7
cdr3_nt: TGTGCCACCCGGGACACGCGAGTCTACGAGCAGTACTTC
cdr3_aa: CATRDTRVYEQYF

d_call: .
clone_size: .
v_call: TRBV28
j_call: TRBJ2-6
cdr3_nt: TGTGCCAGCAGTCCTCTCCACAGGGCTGGGGCCAACGTCCTGACTTTC
cdr3_aa: CASSPLHRAGANVLTF

d_call: TRBD2
clone_size: .
v_call: TRBV5-1
j_call: TRBJ2-2
cdr3_nt: TGCGCCAGCAGCTTCGGGACTAGCGGGACGACCGGGGAGCTGTTTTTT
cdr3_aa: CASSFGTSGTTGELFF

d_call: TRBD2
clone_size: .
v_call: TRBV10-1
j_call: TRBJ2-3
cdr3_nt: TGCGCCAGCATTTGGCAGGGGAGTACGAGCGGGAGGGCGGAACGGGGCACAGATACGCAGTATTTT
cdr3_aa: CASIWQGSTSGRAERGTDTQYF

d_call: .
clone_size: once
v_call: TRBV10-3
j_call: TRBJ2-5
cdr3_nt: TGTGCCACCACAGGGTCCGGGGGGACACAAAAAGAGACCCAGTACTTC
cdr3_aa: CATTGSGGTQKETQYF

d_call: TRBD1
clone_size: .
v_call: TRBV18
j_call: TRBJ1-2
cdr3_nt: TGTGCCAGCTCGCCGGACAGGGGGGATGGCTACACCTTC
cdr3_aa: CASSPDRGDGYTF

d_call: .
clone_size: .
v_call: TRBV7-9
j_call: TRBJ1-2
cdr3_nt: TGTGCCAGCAGCTCCTCACAGGGTGGCGGCTACACCTTC
cdr3_aa: CASSSSQGGGYTF

d_call: TRBD2
clone_size: .
v_call: TRBV5-1
j_call: TRBJ2-1
cdr3_nt: TGCGCCAGCAGCCCTTATCCACTAGCGGGGGACTACAATGAGCAGTTCTTC
cdr3_aa: CASSPYPLAGDYNEQFF

d_call: TRBD2
clone_size: .
v_call: TRBV5-5
j_call: TRBJ2-7
cdr3_nt: TGTGCCAGCAGCTTGGGACTAGCGGGAGCCGAGCAGTACTTC
cdr3_aa: CASSLGLAGAEQYF

d_call: .
clone_size: .
v_call: TRBV15
j_call: TRBJ2-2
cdr3_nt: TGTGCCACCAGCAGACTAGGAACCGGGGAGCTGTTTTTT
cdr3_aa: CATSRLGTGELFF

d_call: .
clone_size: .
v_call: TRBV4-3
j_call: TRBJ2-2
cdr3_nt: TGCGCCAGCAGCCAAGTAACCATAGCCGGGGAGCTGTTTTTT
cdr3_aa: CASSQVTIAGELFF

d_call: .
clone_size: .
v_call: TRBV29-1
j_call: TRBJ2-7
cdr3_nt: TGCAGCGTTGAATGGACGAACTACGAGCAGTACTTC
cdr3_aa: CSVEWTNYEQYF

d_call: .
clone_size: .
v_call: TRBV7-9
j_call: TRBJ2-3
cdr3_nt: TGTGCCAGCAGCTATCTACAGGGCGGTACAGATACGCAGTATTTT
cdr3_aa: CASSYLQGGTDTQYF

d_call: .
clone_size: .
v_call: TRBV6-5
j_call: TRBJ2-7
cdr3_nt: TGTGCCAGCAGTTACTCGGGAGGTACCTCCTACGAGCAGTACTTC
cdr3_aa: CASSYSGGTSYEQYF

d_call: .
clone_size: once
v_call: TRBV5-4
j_call: TRBJ2-5
cdr3_nt: TGTGCCAGCAGCTTGAGGGGGGGTTCGGAGACCCAGTACTTC
cdr3_aa: CASSLRGGSETQYF

d_call: .
clone_size: .
v_call: TRBV29-1
j_call: TRBJ1-1
cdr3_nt: TGCAGCGTTTTCGGGGGGGAAGAAGCTTTCTTT
cdr3_aa: CSVFGGEEAFF

d_call: TRBD2
clone_size: .
v_call: TRBV15
j_call: TRBJ2-5
cdr3_nt: TGTGCCACCCTGGCTAGCGGGAGTCGGGAGACCCAGTACTTC
cdr3_aa: CATLASGSRETQYF

d_call: .
clone_size: .
v_call: TRBV19
j_call: TRBJ1-5
cdr3_nt: TGTGCCAGCACGAAGGACAGTGGCAATCAGCCCCAGCATTTT
cdr3_aa: CASTKDSGNQPQHF

d_call: TRBD1
clone_size: .
v_call: TRBV6-6
j_call: TRBJ2-5
cdr3_nt: TGTGCCAGCAGGCACCGACAGGGGGTCGAGACCCAGTACTTC
cdr3_aa: CASRHRQGVETQYF

d_call: .
clone_size: .
v_call: TRBV18
j_call: TRBJ2-7
cdr3_nt: TGTGCCAGCTCACCACCGAGTACTTCCGAGCAGTACTTC
cdr3_aa: CASSPPSTSEQYF

d_call: .
clone_size: .
v_call: TRBV28
j_call: TRBJ1-4
cdr3_nt: TGTGCCAGCAGTTCTAGAGTTGAAAAACTGTTTTTT
cdr3_aa: CASSSRVEKLFF

d_call: .
clone_size: .
v_call: TRBV29-1
j_call: TRBJ2-1
cdr3_nt: TGCAGCGTTGGGGGCCGGGACTACAATGAGCAGTTCTTC
cdr3_aa: CSVGGRDYNEQFF

d_call: .
clone_size: .
v_call: TRBV27
j_call: TRBJ1-1
cdr3_nt: TGTGCCAGCACCCCACTCGGTGGTGTAAACACTGAAGCTTTCTTT
cdr3_aa: CASTPLGGVNTEAFF

d_call: .
clone_size: .
v_call: TRBV25-1
j_call: TRBJ1-1
cdr3_nt: TGTGCCAGCAGTGAAATCAGCACTGAAGCTTTCTTT
cdr3_aa: CASSEISTEAFF

d_call: TRBD2
clone_size: .
v_call: TRBV9
j_call: TRBJ2-3
cdr3_nt: TGTGCCAGCAGCGTAGGACTAGCGGGAGGTTGGAATACGCAGTATTTT
cdr3_aa: CASSVGLAGGWNTQYF

d_call: .
clone_size: .
v_call: TRBV19
j_call: TRBJ1-2
cdr3_nt: TGTGCCAGTAGTCTACCCAGGGGAGCTAACTATGGCTACACCTTC
cdr3_aa: CASSLPRGANYGYTF

d_call: TRBD2
clone_size: .
v_call: TRBV2
j_call: TRBJ2-2
cdr3_nt: TGTGCCAGCAGTGCCTGGCCAACGGGAGGGATCACCGGGGAGCTGTTTTTT
cdr3_aa: CASSAWPTGGITGELFF

d_call: .
clone_size: .
v_call: TRBV19
j_call: TRBJ1-2
cdr3_nt: TGTGCCAGTAGTATTGCTCTCTCGACCTATGGCTACACCTTC
cdr3_aa: CASSIALSTYGYTF

d_call: TRBD2
clone_size: .
v_call: TRBV7-2
j_call: TRBJ2-3
cdr3_nt: TGTGCCAGCAGCCCCCGTGGAGCGGGAGGGCCTAGCACAGATACGCAGTATTTT
cdr3_aa: CASSPRGAGGPSTDTQYF